The source of this T cell receptor beta chain is a study of CD8+ T cells in alopecia areata. Whole-study results and caveats: Mice showed clearer TCR sharing than patients did, a gap that was possibly HLA-related. Alopecia totalis/universalis scalp especially showed more expanded CD8+ clones than normal scalp.

J was trimmed by 1 base and V by 4 bases; bases with no gene match: 2. CDR1 and CDR2 from the germline V gene are LGHNA and YNLKQL (reference sequence). This CDR3 is 15 amino acids long. Extracted from the samples, RNA was reverse transcribed into cDNA to serve as the sequencing template. The repertoire was sequenced with immunoSEQ multiplex PCR; TCRdb's copy has only in-frame clones and lacks some. The sample shows around 110,000 clones, none of them appearing just once. This clone was counted a few times. Its specificity is unknown. Gene names and germline refer to mouse. The CDR3 end is not reached by the read, which stops 4 residues before it; the germline J gene fills it in.

The source is a C3H/HeJ mouse with alopecia areata. This mouse strain has H2-k as its MHC haplotype. Sequenced: lesional skin. The chain has TRBV5 and TRBJ2-1, with 9 bases identical to TRBD1. Incomplete CDR3 DNA: TGTGCCAGCAGCCGTGGGACAGGGAACTATGCT. Its protein product is CASSRGTGNYA. The whole CDR3 is CASSRGTGNYAEQFF.